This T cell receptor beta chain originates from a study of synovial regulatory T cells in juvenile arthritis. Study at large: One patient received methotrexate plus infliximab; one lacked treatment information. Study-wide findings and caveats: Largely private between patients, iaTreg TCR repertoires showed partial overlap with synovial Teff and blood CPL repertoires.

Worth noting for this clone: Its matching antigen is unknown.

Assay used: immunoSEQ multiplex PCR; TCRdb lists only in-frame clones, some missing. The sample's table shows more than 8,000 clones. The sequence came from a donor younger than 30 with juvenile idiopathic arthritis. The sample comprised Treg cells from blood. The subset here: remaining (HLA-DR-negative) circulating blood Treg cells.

The CDR3 sequence is CAISESTSKLFF. V is TRBV10-3 and J is TRBJ1-4. Per the germline V gene, CDR1 is ENHRY and CDR2 is SYGVKD. The CDR3 is 12 residues long. A DNA sequence was not provided.